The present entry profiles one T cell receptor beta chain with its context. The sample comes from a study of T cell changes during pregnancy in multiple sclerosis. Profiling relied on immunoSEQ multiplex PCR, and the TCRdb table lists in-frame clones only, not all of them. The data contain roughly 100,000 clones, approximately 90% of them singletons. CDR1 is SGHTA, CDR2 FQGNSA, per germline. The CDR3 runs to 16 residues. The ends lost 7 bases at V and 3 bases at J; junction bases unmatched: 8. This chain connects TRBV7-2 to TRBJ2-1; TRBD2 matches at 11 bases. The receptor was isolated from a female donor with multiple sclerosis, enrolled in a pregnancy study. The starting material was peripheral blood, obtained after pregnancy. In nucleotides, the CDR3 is TGTGCCAGCACCACAACACTAGCGGGGGTCTACAATGAGCAGTTCTTC. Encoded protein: CASTTTLAGVYNEQFF.